These T cell receptor beta chains were read from a single sample in a study of low-dose radiotherapy and immunotherapy resistance in tumors. Each CDR3 protein gets one entry after TCRdb re-called the reads with MiXCR. This sample has around 99,000 distinct CDR3 sequences; 9% to 9.5% occur once, and the top ten carry around 0.98%. The sequenced sample was PBMCs, obtained before treatment. These receptor sequences come from a male donor with prostate cancer. The CDR3 runs from the conserved cysteine through the conserved F or W. Fields, in order: D gene, J gene, V gene, clone size, CDR3 protein, CDR3 DNA. The D gene is left open where the match is weak. The size field is filled for only some rows; it gives once, few, many or a size class.

TRBD1,TRBJ2-7,TRBV6-6,many,CASTGQDYEQYF,TGTGCCAGCACGGGACAGGACTACGAGCAGTACTTC
TRBD2,TRBJ2-1,TRBV7-2,many,CASSLTSGTYNEQFF,TGTGCCAGCAGCTTAACTAGCGGGACCTACAATGAGCAGTTCTTC
NA,TRBJ2-3,TRBV12-3/TRBV12-4,many,CASGYGGDTDTQYF,TGTGCCAGCGGCTATGGGGGCGACACAGATACGCAGTATTTT
TRBD1,TRBJ2-7,TRBV28,NA,CASSTTGQGVYEQYF,TGTGCCAGCAGTACGACGGGACAGGGCGTCTACGAGCAGTACTTC
NA,TRBJ2-5,TRBV11-1,many,CASSLLRQETQYF,TGTGCCAGCAGCTTATTGCGGCAAGAGACCCAGTACTTC
TRBD2,TRBJ2-5,TRBV18,few,CASSPQRGSTSGETQYF,TGTGCCAGCTCACCACAGCGCGGGAGTACCTCGGGGGAGACCCAGTACTTC
NA,TRBJ1-5,TRBV9,many,CASSVAFGEDQPQHF,TGTGCCAGCAGCGTAGCGTTCGGGGAGGATCAGCCCCAGCATTTT
NA,TRBJ2-4,TRBV5-6,many,CASSLGGQLAKNIQYF,TGTGCCAGCAGCTTGGGCGGACAGCTAGCCAAAAACATTCAGTACTTC
NA,TRBJ1-5,TRBV12-3/TRBV12-4,many,CASSLGTRNQPQHF,TGTGCCAGCAGCCTTGGGACCAGAAATCAGCCCCAGCATTTT
TRBD1,TRBJ2-7,TRBV28,many,CASSGPGTGGPDEQYF,TGTGCCAGCAGTGGGCCCGGGACAGGGGGCCCCGACGAGCAGTACTTC
NA,TRBJ2-3,TRBV7-2,NA,CASSLEGRGTDTQYF,TGTGCCAGCAGCTTAGAGGGTAGGGGCACAGATACGCAGTATTTT
NA,TRBJ2-2,TRBV24-1,many,CATSRQAGELFF,TGTGCCACCAGTCGACAGGCCGGGGAGCTGTTTTTT
NA,TRBJ2-5,TRBV7-9,few,CASSLVLGGQETQYF,TGTGCCAGCAGCTTAGTTCTAGGGGGCCAAGAGACCCAGTACTTC
NA,TRBJ2-1,TRBV7-2,many,CASSPSRTGYNEQFF,TGTGCCAGCAGCCCTAGCAGAACCGGCTACAATGAGCAGTTCTTC
NA,TRBJ2-1,TRBV3-1,many,CASSKGYGQFF,TGTGCCAGCAGCAAAGGTTATGGGCAGTTCTTC
TRBD1,TRBJ1-6,TRBV7-2,many,CASSQWTGGYSPLHF,TGTGCCAGCAGCCAATGGACAGGGGGTTATTCACCCCTCCACTTT
TRBD2,TRBJ2-7,TRBV29-1,many,CSAEAGYGEQYF,TGCAGCGCCGAAGCGGGGTACGGCGAGCAGTACTTC
TRBD2,TRBJ2-1,TRBV7-2,many,CASSLVLAGGAYNEQFF,TGTGCCAGCAGCTTAGTGCTAGCGGGAGGGGCCTACAATGAGCAGTTCTTC
TRBD1,TRBJ1-1,TRBV5-1,many,CASSLGQDRGYTEAFF,TGCGCCAGCAGCTTGGGTCAGGACAGGGGTTACACTGAAGCTTTCTTT
NA,TRBJ2-7,TRBV6-1,few,CASQDRDGAYEQYF,TGTGCCAGCCAGGATAGGGACGGAGCCTACGAGCAGTACTTC
NA,TRBJ1-6,TRBV3-1,many,CASSQAAGRSPLHF,TGTGCCAGCAGCCAAGCGGCAGGGAGGTCACCCCTCCACTTT
NA,TRBJ1-2,TRBV2,many,CASTTEPNYGYTF,TGTGCCAGCACCACTGAGCCTAACTATGGCTACACCTTC
NA,TRBJ2-1,TRBV20-1,many,CSALWDMSYNEQFF,TGCAGTGCCCTGTGGGACATGTCCTACAATGAGCAGTTCTTC
NA,TRBJ2-7,TRBV28,many,CASSLLGGKGGSPYEQYF,TGTGCCAGCAGTTTATTAGGGGGTAAGGGGGGGTCCCCCTACGAGCAGTACTTC
NA,TRBJ2-3,TRBV18,many,CASSPRAATDTQYF,TGTGCCAGCTCACCACGTGCAGCCACAGATACGCAGTATTTT
NA,TRBJ2-7,TRBV10-3,many,CATMKGDEQYF,TGTGCCACAATGAAGGGAGACGAGCAGTACTTC
TRBD1,TRBJ1-2,TRBV4-1,many,CASSQVSTGGPRANYGYTF,TGCGCCAGCAGCCAAGTTTCGACAGGGGGCCCTCGAGCTAACTATGGCTACACCTTC
NA,TRBJ2-5,TRBV7-3,many,CASSLSGAAQETQYF,TGTGCCAGCAGCTTAAGCGGAGCGGCCCAAGAGACCCAGTACTTC
NA,TRBJ2-1,TRBV3-1,NA,CASSHRDLNYNEQFF,TGTGCCAGCAGCCACCGGGACTTAAACTACAATGAGCAGTTCTTC
NA,TRBJ2-7,TRBV28,many,CASSLGRRGQYF,TGTGCCAGCAGTTTAGGACGCCGCGGGCAGTACTTC
TRBD2,TRBJ2-2,TRBV15,many,CATSRGGGANTGELFF,TGTGCCACCAGCAGAGGGGGGGGAGCTAACACCGGGGAGCTGTTTTTT
NA,TRBJ2-5,TRBV7-2,many,CASSRLWETQYF,TGTGCCAGCTCTAGGTTGTGGGAGACCCAGTACTTC
NA,TRBJ1-5,TRBV25-1,many,CASSETGRNQPQHF,TGTGCCAGCAGTGAAACAGGGCGCAATCAGCCCCAGCATTTT
TRBD2,TRBJ2-7,TRBV28,many,CASSLLPEGIYGTSGGGYYEQYF,TGTGCCAGCAGTTTATTACCCGAGGGGATATATGGGACTAGCGGGGGAGGTTACTACGAGCAGTACTTC
NA,TRBJ1-3,TRBV12-3/TRBV12-4,many,CASNHPRLFPSGNTIYF,TGTGCCAGCAACCACCCCCGCCTATTTCCCTCTGGAAACACCATATATTTT
TRBD1,TRBJ1-5,TRBV9,once,CASSAGQGGNQPQHF,TGTGCCAGCAGCGCCGGACAGGGGGGGAATCAGCCCCAGCATTTT
NA,TRBJ1-4,TRBV7-9,many,CASSRGSSGEKLFF,TGTGCCAGCAGCCGGGGTTCGTCGGGGGAAAAACTGTTTTTT
TRBD1,TRBJ2-4,TRBV28,many,CASKSGTGGNIQYF,TGTGCCAGCAAGTCCGGGACAGGGGGAAACATTCAGTACTTC
NA,TRBJ1-6,TRBV6-1,many,CASSELQGTNSPLHF,TGTGCCAGCAGTGAACTACAGGGCACTAATTCACCCCTCCACTTT
NA,TRBJ1-1,TRBV4-3,many,CASSQERGSTEAFF,TGCGCCAGCAGCCAAGAGAGGGGATCCACTGAAGCTTTCTTT
NA,TRBJ2-7,TRBV28,many,CASTLASGNPYEQYF,TGTGCCAGCACCCTAGCGTCGGGTAACCCCTACGAGCAGTACTTC
NA,TRBJ2-7,TRBV6-6,many,CASVGANYEQYF,TGTGCCAGCGTAGGGGCGAACTACGAGCAGTACTTC
NA,TRBJ1-5,TRBV2,many,CASSRLVQPQHF,TGTGCCAGCAGCCGATTGGTACAGCCCCAGCATTTT
NA,TRBJ1-5,TRBV7-2,many,CASSLELQPQHF,TGTGCCAGCAGCTTAGAGCTTCAGCCCCAGCATTTT
TRBD2,TRBJ2-7,TRBV6-8,many,CASSYSGVAGIYEQYF,TGTGCCAGCAGTTACTCCGGGGTAGCGGGTATCTACGAGCAGTACTTC
NA,TRBJ2-2,TRBV29-1,many,CSVRAANTGELFF,TGCAGCGTTCGGGCTGCGAACACCGGGGAGCTGTTTTTT
NA,TRBJ1-1,TRBV5-5,many,CASSWSRGSTEAFF,TGTGCCAGCAGCTGGAGCAGGGGTAGCACTGAAGCTTTCTTT
TRBD1,TRBJ1-2,TRBV5-4,many,CASSPGQGAGYGYTF,TGTGCCAGCAGCCCCGGACAGGGGGCTGGCTATGGCTACACCTTC
TRBD1,TRBJ2-7,TRBV20-1,many,CSAPEGQGGEQYF,TGCAGTGCTCCTGAGGGACAGGGCGGCGAGCAGTACTTC
NA,TRBJ2-2,TRBV4-3,many,CASSQDGGTGELFF,TGCGCCAGCAGCCAAGATGGAGGGACCGGGGAGCTGTTTTTT
TRBD1,TRBJ2-1,TRBV20-1,many,CSARKTGGSHNEQFF,TGCAGTGCCCGGAAGACAGGGGGTTCCCACAATGAGCAGTTCTTC